This TCR beta chain appears in the sequencing data of a study of blood T cells in healthy people across ages. PCR was performed a second time for about 7 to 11 cycles using a sample-barcoded 5' primer and a J-beta primer mix. TCRdb independently ran MiXCR on the 5' RACE reads; one entry per CDR3 protein. The sample consists of over a million distinct CDR3 sequences, 42% of them appearing once. In germline, CDR1 is MNHEY, CDR2 SVGAGI. This CDR3 region has 13 residues. This receptor was identified in a woman under 30 in good health. The sequencing sample was made of blood. This chain uses TRBV6-5 with TRBJ2-5; no clear D gene. The J call may be in error: the DNA end matches TRBJ2-7 better. CDR3 residues: CASRDTLYYEQYF. The CDR3 nucleotides read TGTGCCAGCAGGGATACCCTCTACTACGAGCAGTACTTC.